Following are 9 T cell receptor beta chains from one sample sequenced in a study of Graves' ophthalmopathy and Graves' hyperthyroidism. RNA transcripts were the source from which TCR beta CDR3 regions were amplified. Following a first-round RT-PCR that used HTBI primers, a second-round multiplex PCR was carried out. MiXCR, run by TCRdb on the multiplex PCR reads, gives a single entry per CDR3 protein. The sample has roughly 500,000 distinct CDR3 sequences; approximately 14% are singletons. Sequencing input: blood. Source of these receptors: a woman aged 25 to 39 with Graves' ophthalmopathy.

This clonotype was picked up a small number of times. V is TRBV5-6 and J is TRBJ1-1; no reliable D call. Deletions cut 0 bases from V and 6 bases from J, with 9 bases between. This CDR3 has 13 residues. Germline V lookup: CDR1 SGHDT, CDR2 YYEEEE. The CDR3 here is CASSLGPQAEAFF. CDR3 DNA sequence: TGTGCCAGCAGCTTGGGTCCCCAAGCTGAAGCTTTCTTT.

This clonotype was counted many times. One end of the junction does not line up with germline, which may come from a read error. This chain uses TRBV28 with TRBJ1-6; 8 bases line up with TRBD1. The length of the CDR3 is 14 residues. The germline gives CDR1 MDHEN, CDR2 SYDVKM. DNA for the CDR3: TGTGCCAGCAGACCACAGGGGGGTAATTCACCCCTCCGCTTT. Translating it yields CASRPQGGNSPLRF.

This clonotype occurred many times. V and J are TRBV6-5 and TRBJ1-1; possibly TRBD1 for D (5 bases). The CDR3 runs 12 residues. Looked up from germline, CDR1 is MNHEY and CDR2 is SVGAGI. V dropped 6 bases and J dropped 0 bases, with 5 bases sitting between them. CDR3 protein: CASRTVNTEAFF. The CDR3 bases are TGTGCCAGCAGGACAGTGAACACTGAAGCTTTCTTT.

V gene TRBV6-5 combines with J gene TRBJ2-7; D uncertain. Trimming took off 2 bases at V and 4 bases at J, with 15 bases between the two ends. Germline CDR1 MNHEY, CDR2 SVGAGI. This CDR3 is 15 amino acids long. The CDR3 here is CASSYESWVTYEQYF. DNA for the CDR3: TGTGCCAGCAGTTACGAATCTTGGGTTACATACGAGCAGTACTTC.

This clonotype was observed a few times. This chain uses TRBV11-2 with TRBJ1-1, with TRBD1 matching 7 bases. CDR3 size: 16 residues. J was trimmed by 4 bases and V by 5 bases; bases with no gene match: 13. Germline CDR1 SGHAT, CDR2 FQNNGV. This CDR3 is CASSRFATRGATEAFF. The CDR3 DNA reads as TGTGCCAGCAGCCGGTTTGCAACCAGGGGGGCCACTGAAGCTTTCTTT.

In its sample, this clonotype was seen many times. This chain connects TRBV15 to TRBJ2-5, with TRBD2 matching 11 bases. Unmatched junction bases numbered 10, after V lost 0 bases and J lost 4 bases. Germline-derived CDR1 and CDR2 are LNHNV and YYDKDF (reference sequence). The CDR3 spans 18 residues. Here the CDR3 DNA reads TGTGCCACCAGCAGAGAATCTATAGCGGGGGGGCCTGGAGAGACCCAGTACTTC. This translates into CATSRESIAGGPGETQYF.

The genes are TRBV30 and TRBJ1-3; D ambiguous. Germline V CDR1 and CDR2: GTSNPN, SVGIG (reference sequence). Between the trimmed V and J ends, which lost 2 bases and 3 bases, there was a span of 8 bases. The CDR3 has 13 amino acids. DNA for the CDR3: TGTGCCTGGAGTACGGGATTTGGAAACACCATATATTTT. This translates into CAWSTGFGNTIYF.

The table lists this clonotype with a few counts. This sequence may be a read error, since a much larger clone differs from it by one base. The chain combines TRBV7-2 with TRBJ1-2; D not certain. Germline V lookup: CDR1 SGHTA, CDR2 FQGNSA. This CDR3 region has 14 residues. For the CDR3, the DNA is TGTGCCAGCAGCTTCACCGACGGAAACTGTGGCTACACCTTC. Translated: CASSFTDGNCGYTF.

The sample holds many counts of this clonotype. This chain joins TRBV19 and TRBJ1-5; TRBD1 aligns across 8 bases. Germline values: CDR1 LNHDA, CDR2 SQIVND (reference sequence). The CDR3 has 15 amino acids. The V gene end was trimmed by 7 bases and the J gene end by 4 bases; junction bases not matched to a gene: 9. In DNA, the CDR3 is TGTGCCAGTACCCGGGACAGGACCCATAATCAGCCCCAGCATTTT. Encoded protein: CASTRDRTHNQPQHF.